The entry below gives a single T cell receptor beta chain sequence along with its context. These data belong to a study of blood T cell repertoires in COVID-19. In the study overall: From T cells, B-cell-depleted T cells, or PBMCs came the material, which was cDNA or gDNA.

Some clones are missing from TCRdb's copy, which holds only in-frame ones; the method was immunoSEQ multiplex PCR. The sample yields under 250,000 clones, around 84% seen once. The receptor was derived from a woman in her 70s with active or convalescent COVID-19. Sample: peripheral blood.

Here the CDR3 DNA reads TGTGCCAGTTCTCTAGCGGGGGGCGGAGAGACCCAGTACTTC. As protein: CASSLAGGGETQYF. This sequence joins TRBV2 and TRBJ2-5; TRBD2 matches 11 bases. Germline assignment: CDR1 SNHLY and CDR2 FYNNEI. J lost 4 bases, V lost 9 bases, and 7 bases had no gene match. This CDR3 is 14 amino acids long.